Below are 2 T cell receptor beta chains sequenced from a single sample in a study of cytomegalovirus exposure and HLA in healthy donors. PCR was performed using 60 Vbeta and 13 Jbeta primers. Here immunoSEQ multiplex PCR was the method, and the copy in TCRdb shows in-frame clones only, minus some. Of about 89,000 clones listed, 85% are singletons. Sequencing input: PBMCs. The source is a middle-aged man in good health and CMV-seropositive.

The chain employs TRBV7-2 and TRBJ2-7; D might be TRBD1 (6 bases). V gave up 0 bases and J gave up 0 bases, with 9 bases separating them. There are 15 residues in the CDR3. CDR1 and CDR2 from the germline V gene are SGHTA and FQGNSA. As DNA, the CDR3 is TGTGCCAGCAGCTTAGCGTCGGACAGCTCCTACGAGCAGTACTTC. It yields the protein CASSLASDSSYEQYF.

The rearrangement links TRBV10-3 to TRBJ2-7, with D possibly matching TRBD1 (6 bases). Germline values: CDR1 ENHRY, CDR2 SYGVKD. V shed 2 bases and J shed 5 bases, with 19 bases lying between them. The CDR3 sequence is 16 residues long. CDR3 sequence: CAISEPRGSRSDEQYF. The CDR3 nucleotides are TGTGCCATCAGTGAGCCGAGGGGGTCACGTAGCGACGAGCAGTACTTC.